The 12 T cell receptor beta chains reported below all come from one sample, sequenced in a study of monozygotic twins with inflammatory bowel disease. One entry per CDR3 protein, without DNA, is what TCRdb gives after re-calling the 5' RACE reads. Its listing shows 85,000 to 110,000 distinct CDR3 sequences. Sequencing was carried out using blood. Receptor source: a human donor with ulcerative colitis or Crohn's disease, or a healthy co-twin of an affected twin (not recorded which).

CDR3 amino acids: CSVGLARDKIF. The chain uses TRBV29-1 and TRBJ2-3; TCRdb's D gene call, TRBD1, goes unchecked for lack of DNA. In germline, CDR1 is SQVTM, CDR2 ANQGSEA. The CDR3 totals 11 residues.

The chain recombines TRBV6-2 or TRBV6-3 with TRBJ2-1; TCRdb indicates TRBD1, and absent DNA this call remains unverified. The CDR3 has 15 residues. The germline gives CDR1 MNHEY, CDR2 SVGEGT. The CDR3 here is CASRRGDRTVYEQFF.

V and J are TRBV24-1 and TRBJ2-4; there is no DNA to check the TCRdb D call of TRBD1. This CDR3 is 15 amino acids long. Germline CDR1 is KGHDR and CDR2 is SFDVKD. This CDR3 is CATSEGGTGGNIQYF.

The chain carries TRBV5-1 and TRBJ2-2; lacking DNA, the TRBD1 call made by TCRdb goes unchecked. The CDR3 totals 16 residues. CDR1 SGHRS and CDR2 YFSETQ come from the germline V gene. CDR3 protein: CASSWMGSGDTGELFF.

CDR3 region: CSGCRVHEQYF. V is TRBV20-1 and J is TRBJ2-7; TCRdb lists TRBD1, though no DNA is available to test this call. The CDR3 length is 11 residues. The germline gives CDR1 DFQATT, CDR2 SNEGSKA (reference sequence).

The chain uses TRBV29-1 and TRBJ1-1. Germline CDR1 is SQVTM and CDR2 is ANQGSEA. The CDR3 length is 12 residues. CDR3 residues: CSVERVNTEAFF.

This rearrangement joins TRBV4-3 to TRBJ2-7; the D call from TCRdb, TRBD1, cannot be confirmed without DNA. CDR3 size: 15 residues. The germline CDR1 and CDR2 sequences are LGHNA and YSLEER. The CDR3 reads CASSQEGQTLYEQYF.

The chain combines TRBV12-3 or TRBV12-4 with TRBJ2-7. This CDR3 has 12 residues. This CDR3 reads CASSPSFHEQYF.

The chain combines TRBV5-4 with TRBJ2-5. Germline values: CDR1 SGHNT, CDR2 YYREEE (reference sequence). CDR3 size: 12 residues. CDR3 loop: CASSLFEETQYF.

The chain has TRBV7-2 and TRBJ2-2. CDR1 and CDR2 from the germline V gene are SGHTA and FQGNSA. The CDR3 spans 16 residues. CDR3 sequence reads: CASSLGPAPNTGELFF.

The V and J genes are TRBV7-7 and TRBJ2-5. The CDR3 runs to 14 residues. Looked up from germline, CDR1 is SSHAT and CDR2 is FNYEAQ (reference sequence). The CDR3: CASSSSGVQETQYF.

The chain has TRBV7-3 and TRBJ2-3. In germline, CDR1 is SGHTA, CDR2 FQGTGA. This CDR3 contains 13 residues. CDR3 sequence: CASSSYHTDTQYF.